This T cell receptor beta chain was captured in a study of PD-L1 blockade in urothelial cancer (TCRdb year 2017). In the study overall: All patients started therapy around 2014 and received atezolizumab 1,200 mg intravenously every 3 weeks. Nine patients achieved durable clinical benefit and 15 to 20 did not. In the same patients, whole exome sequencing and RNA sequencing of pretreatment tumors were performed in addition to TCR sequencing. Pretreatment tumor samples and matched peripheral blood, collected serially before and after atezolizumab treatment, underwent TCR sequencing. Patients had an ECOG performance status of 0 or 1 and had received between 0 and 3 prior chemotherapy regimens. Durable clinical benefit was defined as progression-free survival longer than 6 months, and TCR features were also tested against progression-free and overall survival. Twenty-five of 29 patients were identified as males with urothelial cancer of bladder origin, and a prior smoking history was reported by 18 of 29 patients. Blood samples yielded a median of around 150,000 T cells and around 80,000 unique TCRs, with median clonality approximately 0.08. Blood samples were analyzed 3 weeks after the start of treatment (second dose) and 6 weeks after the start of treatment. Pretreatment blood TCR-seq was available for nearly 30 patients, at least one posttreatment blood collection was obtained for some 25 patients, and tumor TCR-seq was available for some 25 patients. The study was an exploratory multi-omic analysis of somatic, immune and clinical correlates of response to PD-L1 blockade with atezolizumab in urothelial cancer.

Concerning this clone itself: The antigen it binds to is not known. No clone much larger than this one lies a single base away; base qualities are absent.

The time point label here, explained by the study, means: peripheral blood 6 weeks after treatment start. The cohort comprised 25 to 30 patients with locally advanced or metastatic urothelial carcinoma treated at Memorial Sloan Kettering on a trial protocol. Peripheral blood mononuclear cells were collected pretreatment and during treatment, with between 1 and 8 total time points per patient. The Qiagen DNeasy Blood extraction kit was used to purify genomic DNA from total PBMCs and tumor samples. PBMCs were collected pretreatment and during treatment and were isolated and stored as previously described. Points the paper makes about the study in general: Greater expansion of tumor-associated TCR clones in peripheral blood 3 weeks after the start of treatment was observed in patients with durable benefit (n ≈ 22, p = 0.022). Improved progression-free and overall survival was found to be associated with pretreatment peripheral blood TCR clonality below the median. Because the sample size was small (n of about 27) and many of the analyses were exploratory, the results are meant to be hypothesis-generating.

From a lookup of the germline V gene (reference sequence), CDR1 and CDR2 are GTSNPN and SVGIG. Clipping removes 1 base from V and 4 bases from J, with 6 as the unmatched junction base count. The CDR3, from cysteine to phenylalanine, totals 15 residues. The entry retains the CDR3 DNA only, 45 bases that are in frame from base 1. Synthetic TCR analog templates were spiked into each PCR so that absolute template abundance could be estimated from read counts. Using the immunoSEQ assay, TCRbeta CDR3 regions were amplified from genomic DNA with bias-controlled V and J gene primers. Rearranged TCRbeta segments were sequenced at approximately 20X coverage. The paper's data handling went like this. Sequencing errors were corrected by clustering and CDR3s were annotated against IMGT to assign V, D and J genes. Out-of-frame and stop-codon sequences were excluded, and only productive TCRbeta rearrangements were used in downstream analyses. Clonality was computed as one minus Shannon entropy normalized by the log of the number of unique productive sequences. Fisher's exact test with Benjamini-Hochberg correction, at a threshold of adjusted p below 0.01, was used to find clones that differed between time points or between blood and tumor. TCRdb took over this immuneACCESS table, retaining in-frame rearrangements with V and J assigned. Such tables are incomplete; in checked studies, under half of the missing clones stem from an unresolved V gene, and the remainder is unexplained. That table furnishes V, J and clone size, whereas the DNA furnished D and trimming. In this sample the table shows 50,000 or so clones, approximately 86% of which occur a single time. The top ten clonotypes cover 10% of the sample.

The V gene is TRBV30 and the J gene is TRBJ2-2; TRBD2 lines up with 7 middle nucleotides. The input for sequencing was PBMCs, taken around atezolizumab (anti-PD-L1) treatment. This clonotype originated in a man in his 60s with urothelial cancer. The CDR3 region: CAWSGPWGGTGELFF. The nucleotides are TGTGCCTGGAGTGGACCATGGGGGGGCACCGGGGAGCTGTTTTTT.